This is a list of T cell receptor beta chains from one sample in a study of shared clonotypes between healthy human individuals. Measured with immunoSEQ multiplex PCR; TCRdb has only the in-frame clones, and not every one. This table has 1,400,000 or so clones, about 98.5% appearing once. The material sequenced was naive CD4+ T cells sorted from blood. The receptors originated from a man aged 30-40 years in good health. Each CDR3 is given with its conserved first and last residue. D genes are given only for firm matches. Part of the rows lack a size; the others show once, few, many or a class for expanded clones.

j_call	clone_size	d_call	v_call	cdr3_nt	cdr3_aa
TRBJ2-7	-	-	TRBV5-1	TGCGCCAGCAGCTCCGAAACAGGGGGCACTAGCGGGATGGGCTCCTACGAGCAGTACTTC	CASSSETGGTSGMGSYEQYF
TRBJ2-5	-	-	TRBV7-2	TGTGCCAGCAGCTCCGACAGCTCTCAAGAGACCCAGTACTTC	CASSSDSSQETQYF
TRBJ2-1	-	TRBD2	TRBV15	TGTGCCACCAGCGTACCGGGACTAGCGGATTACAATGAGCAGTTCTTC	CATSVPGLADYNEQFF
TRBJ2-3	-	-	TRBV5-1	TGCGCCAGCAGCTCACAGGGTCCAGATACGCAGTATTTT	CASSSQGPDTQYF
TRBJ2-3	-	-	TRBV6-6	TGTGCCAGCTCACTTTGGACTACCCCTAGCACAGATACGCAGTATTTT	CASSLWTTPSTDTQYF
TRBJ1-5	-	-	TRBV6-6	TGTGCCAGCAGTTACCTTACAGGGAGCGATCAGCCCCAGCATTTT	CASSYLTGSDQPQHF
TRBJ1-1	once	TRBD1	TRBV19	TGTGCCAGTAGTTCCCCGGGACAGGGGAACACTGAAGCTTTCTTT	CASSSPGQGNTEAFF
TRBJ2-2	-	TRBD2	TRBV27	TGTGCCAGCAGTTTGGGGACTAGCGGGAGGCCGACCGGGGAGCTGTTTTTT	CASSLGTSGRPTGELFF
TRBJ1-4	-	-	TRBV7-2	TGTGCCAGCAGCTTATACGGAAAAGCAACTAATGAAAAACTGTTTTTT	CASSLYGKATNEKLFF
TRBJ2-7	-	TRBD2	TRBV4-2	TGTGCCAGCAGCCAAGTCGGACTAGCGGGAGGCTCCTCCTACGAGCAGTACTTC	CASSQVGLAGGSSYEQYF
TRBJ2-7	-	TRBD2	TRBV6-5	TGTGCCAGCAGTTACTCCCCCGGGACTAGCGATTACGAGCAGTACTTC	CASSYSPGTSDYEQYF
TRBJ1-1	-	TRBD1	TRBV9	TGTGCCAGCAGCGTAAGGCAGGGGGCTGAAGCTTTCTTT	CASSVRQGAEAFF
TRBJ2-7	-	-	TRBV5-1	TGCGCCAGCAGCTTCACAGGTTCCTACGAGCAGTACTTC	CASSFTGSYEQYF
TRBJ1-2	-	-	TRBV18	TGTGCCAGCTCCCCTCTTAAGGGGCTCCAGGATGGCTACACCTTC	CASSPLKGLQDGYTF
TRBJ2-7	-	TRBD1	TRBV18	TGTGCCAGCTCAGAGGGACAGGGGCCTTACGAGCAGTACTTC	CASSEGQGPYEQYF
TRBJ2-3	-	-	TRBV7-2	TGTGCCAGCAGCTTAGGGAAGCCGGAGTATTTT	CASSLGKPEYF
TRBJ2-7	-	-	TRBV6-5	TGTGCCAGCAGTAGGACCCGCGGAAGGCAGTACGAGCAGTACTTC	CASSRTRGRQYEQYF
TRBJ2-1	-	TRBD2	TRBV5-4	TGTGCCACCGTAGCGGGAGGGCCGCTATATGAGCAGTTCTTC	CATVAGGPLYEQFF
TRBJ2-1	once	TRBD2	TRBV7-2	TGTGCCAGCAGCTTCTATAGCGGGAATGAGCAGTTCTTC	CASSFYSGNEQFF
TRBJ1-1	-	-	TRBV7-9	TGTGCCAGCAGCTTTGCCGGGACTGAAGCTTTCTTT	CASSFAGTEAFF
TRBJ1-5	-	-	TRBV5-6	TGTGCCAGCAGCTTGAGAGGGGTGGCTCAGCCCCAGCATTTT	CASSLRGVAQPQHF
TRBJ2-7	-	-	TRBV30	TGTGCCTGGAGGGCCCTACGAGACGAGCAGTACTTC	CAWRALRDEQYF
TRBJ2-1	-	-	TRBV14	TGTGCCAGCAGCCAGGGTTTTGACAATGAGCAGTTCTTC	CASSQGFDNEQFF